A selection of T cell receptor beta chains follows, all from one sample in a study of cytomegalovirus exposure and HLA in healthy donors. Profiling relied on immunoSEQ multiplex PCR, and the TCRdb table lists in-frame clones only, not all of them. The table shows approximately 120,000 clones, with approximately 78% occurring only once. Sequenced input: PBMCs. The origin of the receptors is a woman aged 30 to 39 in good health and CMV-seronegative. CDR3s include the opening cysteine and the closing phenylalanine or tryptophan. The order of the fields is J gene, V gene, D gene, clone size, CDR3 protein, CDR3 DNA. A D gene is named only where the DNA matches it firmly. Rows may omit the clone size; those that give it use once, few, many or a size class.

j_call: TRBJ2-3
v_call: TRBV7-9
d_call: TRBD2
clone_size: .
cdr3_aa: CASSHRAGDSDTQYF
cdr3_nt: TGTGCGAGCAGCCATAGGGCGGGAGACTCAGATACGCAGTATTTT

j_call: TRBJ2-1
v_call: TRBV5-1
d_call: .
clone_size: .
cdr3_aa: CASSLETPYNEQFF
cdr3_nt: TGCGCCAGCAGCTTGGAGACACCTTACAATGAGCAGTTCTTC

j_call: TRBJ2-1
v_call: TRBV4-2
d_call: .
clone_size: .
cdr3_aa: CASSQDSQRVSYNEQFF
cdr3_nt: TGTGCCAGCAGCCAAGATTCCCAGCGCGTCTCCTACAATGAGCAGTTCTTC

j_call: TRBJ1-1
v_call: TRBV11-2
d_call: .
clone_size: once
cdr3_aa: CASSPTGTPNTEAFF
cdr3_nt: TGTGCCAGCAGCCCAACCGGGACACCTAACACTGAAGCTTTCTTT

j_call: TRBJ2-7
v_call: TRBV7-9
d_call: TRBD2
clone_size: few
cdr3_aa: CASSLGTSLDTYEQYF
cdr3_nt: TGTGCCAGCAGCTTAGGGACTAGCCTTGATACCTACGAGCAGTACTTC

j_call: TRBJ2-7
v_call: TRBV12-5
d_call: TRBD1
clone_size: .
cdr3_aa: CASVSDHKETGGRYKEQYF
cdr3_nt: TGTGCTAGTGTTTCAGACCATAAAGAGACAGGGGGACGTTATAAGGAGCAGTACTTC

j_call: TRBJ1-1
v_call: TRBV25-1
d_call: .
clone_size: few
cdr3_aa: CASSEYEAWTEAFF
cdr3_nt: TGTGCCAGCAGTGAATATGAGGCGTGGACTGAAGCTTTCTTT

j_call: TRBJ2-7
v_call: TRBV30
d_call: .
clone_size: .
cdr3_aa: CAWSVLDSGEQYF
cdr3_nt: TGTGCCTGGAGTGTACTGGACAGCGGCGAGCAGTACTTC

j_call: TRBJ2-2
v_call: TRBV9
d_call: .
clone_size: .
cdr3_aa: CASRPQYTGELFF
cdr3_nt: TGTGCCAGCAGGCCCCAGTACACCGGGGAGCTGTTTTTT

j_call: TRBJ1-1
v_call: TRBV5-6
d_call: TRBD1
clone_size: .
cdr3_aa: CASSLQGQGASEAFF
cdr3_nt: TGTGCCAGCAGCTTGCAAGGACAGGGGGCCTCTGAAGCTTTCTTT

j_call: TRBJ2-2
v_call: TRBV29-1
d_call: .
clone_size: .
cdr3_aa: CSVGGGEVNTGELFF
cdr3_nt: TGCAGCGTTGGAGGGGGGGAGGTCAACACCGGGGAGCTGTTTTTT

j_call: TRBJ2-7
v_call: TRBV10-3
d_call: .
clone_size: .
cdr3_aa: CAIKGTPTYEQYF
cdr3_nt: TGTGCCATCAAGGGGACACCCACCTACGAGCAGTACTTC

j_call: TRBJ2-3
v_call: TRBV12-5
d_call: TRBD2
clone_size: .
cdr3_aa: CASGLGLAGGLDTQYF
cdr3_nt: TGTGCTAGTGGTTTGGGACTAGCGGGGGGATTAGATACGCAGTATTTT

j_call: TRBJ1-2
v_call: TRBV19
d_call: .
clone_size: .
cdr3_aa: CASSISDRNYGYTF
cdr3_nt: TGTGCCAGTAGTATCTCGGACAGAAACTATGGCTACACCTTC

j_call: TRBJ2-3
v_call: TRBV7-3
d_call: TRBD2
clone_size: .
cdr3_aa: CASSPGTSGGADTQYF
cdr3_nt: TGTGCCAGCAGCCCCGGGACTAGCGGGGGGGCCGATACGCAGTATTTT

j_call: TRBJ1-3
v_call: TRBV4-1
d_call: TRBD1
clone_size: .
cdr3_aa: CASSQGERTGGNTIYF
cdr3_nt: TGCGCCAGCAGCCAAGGGGAGAGGACAGGGGGAAACACCATATATTTT

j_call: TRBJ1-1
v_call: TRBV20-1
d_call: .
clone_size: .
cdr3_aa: CSHSSNTEAFF
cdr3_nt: TGCAGCCACAGTTCCAACACTGAAGCTTTCTTT

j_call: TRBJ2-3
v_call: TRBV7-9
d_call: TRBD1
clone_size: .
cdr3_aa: CASSYGQGAGDTQYF
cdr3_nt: TGTGCCAGCAGCTATGGACAGGGGGCAGGAGATACGCAGTATTTT

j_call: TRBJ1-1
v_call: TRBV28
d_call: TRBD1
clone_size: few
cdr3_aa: CASSPTYRGRAFF
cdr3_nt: TGTGCCAGCAGTCCCACTTACAGGGGGCGAGCTTTCTTT

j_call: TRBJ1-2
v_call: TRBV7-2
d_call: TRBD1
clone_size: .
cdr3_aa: CASSLGTGEGRGYTF
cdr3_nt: TGTGCCAGCAGCTTAGGGACAGGGGAGGGAAGGGGCTACACCTTC

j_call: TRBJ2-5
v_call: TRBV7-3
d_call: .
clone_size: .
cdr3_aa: CASSLTAGSQETQYF
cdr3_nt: TGTGCCAGCAGCTTAACTGCGGGCAGCCAAGAGACCCAGTACTTC

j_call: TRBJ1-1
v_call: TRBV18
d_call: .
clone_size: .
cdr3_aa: CASSPEQGPYEAFF
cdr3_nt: TGTGCCAGCTCACCCGAACAGGGACCATATGAAGCTTTCTTT

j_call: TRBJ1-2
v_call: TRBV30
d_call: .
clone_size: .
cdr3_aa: CAWSVQANYGYTF
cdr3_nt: TGTGCCTGGAGTGTACAGGCTAACTATGGCTACACCTTC

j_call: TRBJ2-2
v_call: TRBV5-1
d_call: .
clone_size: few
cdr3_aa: CASNDNPGSGELFF
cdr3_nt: TGCGCCAGCAATGACAACCCGGGATCCGGGGAGCTGTTTTTT

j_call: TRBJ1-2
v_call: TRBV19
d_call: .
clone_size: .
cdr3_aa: CASSGTDGRDHGYTF
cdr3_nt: TGTGCCAGTAGTGGAACGGATGGGAGGGACCATGGCTACACCTTC

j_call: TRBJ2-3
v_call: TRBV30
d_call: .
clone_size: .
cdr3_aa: CAWSRMTGRDTQYF
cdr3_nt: TGTGCCTGGAGTAGGATGACAGGGAGGGATACGCAGTATTTT

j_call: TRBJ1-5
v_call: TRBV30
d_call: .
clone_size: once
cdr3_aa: CAWSLGGLPQHF
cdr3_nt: TGTGCCTGGAGTTTGGGGGGGCTGCCCCAGCATTTT

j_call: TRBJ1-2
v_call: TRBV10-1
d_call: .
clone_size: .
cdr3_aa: CPAGRAFHYGYTF
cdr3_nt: TGCCCGGCTGGCAGGGCCTTTCACTATGGCTACACCTTC

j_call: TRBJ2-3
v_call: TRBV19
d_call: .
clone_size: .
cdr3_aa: CASSRASSTDTQYF
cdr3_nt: TGTGCCAGTAGTAGGGCCTCTAGCACAGATACGCAGTATTTT

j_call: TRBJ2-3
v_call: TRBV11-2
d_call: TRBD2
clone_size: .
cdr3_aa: CASSSGTSGTDTQYF
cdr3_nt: TGTGCCAGCAGCTCCGGGACTAGCGGCACAGATACGCAGTATTTT

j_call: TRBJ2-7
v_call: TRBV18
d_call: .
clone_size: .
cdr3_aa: CASSPRTTYEQYF
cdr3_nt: TGTGCCAGCTCACCACGGACAACCTACGAGCAGTACTTC

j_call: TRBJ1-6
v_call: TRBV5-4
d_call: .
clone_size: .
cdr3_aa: CASSLVRGSGNSPLHF
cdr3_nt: TGTGCCAGCAGCTTGGTGCGGGGTTCGGGGAATTCACCCCTCCACTTT

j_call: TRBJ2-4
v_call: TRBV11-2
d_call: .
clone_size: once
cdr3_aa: CASSLERSSKNIQYF
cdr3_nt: TGTGCCAGCAGCTTGGAGAGATCATCCAAAAACATTCAGTACTTC

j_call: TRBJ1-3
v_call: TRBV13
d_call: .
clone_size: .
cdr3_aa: CASSFAGNTIYF
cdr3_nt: TGTGCCAGCAGCTTCGCTGGAAACACCATATATTTT

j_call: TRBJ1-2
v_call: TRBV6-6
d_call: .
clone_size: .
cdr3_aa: CASSLKRDYGYTF
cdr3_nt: TGTGCCAGCAGTCTAAAACGGGACTATGGCTACACCTTC

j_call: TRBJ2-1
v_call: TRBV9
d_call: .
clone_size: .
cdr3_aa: CASSANPQGTEQFF
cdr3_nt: TGTGCCAGCAGCGCGAACCCACAGGGAACTGAGCAGTTCTTC

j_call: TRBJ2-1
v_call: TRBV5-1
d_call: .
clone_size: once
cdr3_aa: CASRDSNYNEQFF
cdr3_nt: TGCGCCAGCAGGGACAGCAACTACAATGAGCAGTTCTTC

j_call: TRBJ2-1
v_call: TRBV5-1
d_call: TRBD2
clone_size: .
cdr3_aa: CASSSSGTSSNEQFF
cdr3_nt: TGCGCCAGCAGCTCTTCCGGGACTAGCAGCAATGAGCAGTTCTTC

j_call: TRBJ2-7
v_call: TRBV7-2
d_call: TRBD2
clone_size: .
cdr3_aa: CASSRTSGGNEQYF
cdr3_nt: TGTGCCAGCAGCCGGACTAGCGGGGGAAACGAGCAGTACTTC

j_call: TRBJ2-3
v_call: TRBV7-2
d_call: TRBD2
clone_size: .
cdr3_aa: CASSSDASGRLGDTQYF
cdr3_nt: TGTGCCAGCAGCTCTGATGCTAGCGGGAGGCTGGGAGATACGCAGTATTTT